The sequence of this T cell receptor (beta chain) was determined in a study of graft-versus-host responses after intestinal transplantation. Across the study: Each recipient received anti-thymocyte globulin induction, then tacrolimus and steroids for 3 to 4 years.

Germline lookup yields CDR1 LNHDA and CDR2 SQIVND (reference sequence). The J segment lost 1 base and the V segment lost 5 bases, leaving 11 bases of the junction unmatched. CDR3 size: 17 residues. Produced via immunoSEQ multiplex PCR; TCRdb's table is partial and in-frame only. Among more than 25,000 clones listed, around 80% were seen once. About this clone itself: The antigen remains undetermined.

Study outcomes and limitations: Recipient-marrow GvH clones were detected, some having first appeared in ileum or blood.

This sequence originates from a human donor who received an intestinal transplant. The sequences come from unstimulated CD4+ T cells sorted from spleen or lymph node cells, collected before intestinal transplant. This chain connects TRBV19 to TRBJ2-1; 7 bases align to TRBD1. The CDR3 bases are TGTGCCAGTAGTCCTCTACGACAGGGCAAGTCCTACAATGAGCAGTTCTTC. Its translation is CASSPLRQGKSYNEQFF.